This section outlines one T cell receptor (beta chain) sequence together with its context. Its antigen is still unknown. The second PCR ran about 6 to 12 cycles with a sample-barcoded 5' primer and J-beta primers. Samples each returned at least 3 million CDR3-containing paired-end reads. From the 5' RACE reads, TCRdb called clonotypes with MiXCR, one entry per CDR3 protein. The profile covers 600,000 to 650,000 distinct CDR3 sequences, with approximately 50% appearing a single time and around 37% taken by the ten largest. The data derive from a study of blood T cells in healthy people across ages. Whole-study results and caveats: Higher diversity, along with more naive CD4+ cells, distinguished long-lived donors from aged donors.

The clonotype comes from a man in his sixties in good health. The sequenced material came from blood.

DNA of the CDR3: TGTGCCATCAGTGAGTCGCAGGGGTTAAGCAATGAGCAGTTCTTC. It encodes CAISESQGLSNEQFF. This sequence joins TRBV10-3 and TRBJ2-1, with D possibly TRBD1 on 6 matching bases. The CDR3 has 15 residues. Germline values: CDR1 ENHRY, CDR2 SYGVKD. The V end lost 0 bases, the J end lost 6 bases, and 12 bases lay between the germline ends.